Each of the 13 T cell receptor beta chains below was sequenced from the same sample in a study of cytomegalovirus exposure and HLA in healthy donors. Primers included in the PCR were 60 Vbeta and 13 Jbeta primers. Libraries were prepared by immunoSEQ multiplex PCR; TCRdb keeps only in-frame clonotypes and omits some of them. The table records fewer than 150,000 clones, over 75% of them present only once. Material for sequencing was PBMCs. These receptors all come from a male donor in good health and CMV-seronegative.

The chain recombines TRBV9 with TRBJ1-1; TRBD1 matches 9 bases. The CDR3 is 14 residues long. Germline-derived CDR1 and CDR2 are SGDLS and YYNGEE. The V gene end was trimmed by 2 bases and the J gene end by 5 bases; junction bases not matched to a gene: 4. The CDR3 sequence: CASSVTGGNTEAFF. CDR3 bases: TGTGCCAGCAGCGTGACAGGGGGGAATACTGAAGCTTTCTTT.

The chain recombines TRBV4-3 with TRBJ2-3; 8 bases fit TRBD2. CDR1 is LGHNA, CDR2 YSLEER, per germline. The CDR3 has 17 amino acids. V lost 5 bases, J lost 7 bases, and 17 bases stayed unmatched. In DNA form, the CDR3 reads TGCGCCAGCAGCGAAAGAGGGGGGGATAGCGGGGTTAATACGCAGTATTTT. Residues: CASSERGGDSGVNTQYF.

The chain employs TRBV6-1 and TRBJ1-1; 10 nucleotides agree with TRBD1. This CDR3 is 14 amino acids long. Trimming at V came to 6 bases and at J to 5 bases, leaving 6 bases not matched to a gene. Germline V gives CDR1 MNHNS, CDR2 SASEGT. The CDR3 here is CASRGQGPSTEAFF. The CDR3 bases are TGTGCCAGCAGGGGACAGGGGCCGAGTACTGAAGCTTTCTTT.

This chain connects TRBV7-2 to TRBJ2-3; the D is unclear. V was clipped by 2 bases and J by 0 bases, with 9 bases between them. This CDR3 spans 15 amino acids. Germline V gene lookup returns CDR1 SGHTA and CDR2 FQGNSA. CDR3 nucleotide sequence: TGTGCCAGCAGCTTACTTACTTTAAGCACAGATACGCAGTATTTT. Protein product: CASSLLTLSTDTQYF.

The CDR3 coding sequence is TGTGCCACCAGCACGGGGGGGTTGACAGATACGCAGTATTTT. This gives the protein CATSTGGLTDTQYF. V is TRBV15 and J is TRBJ2-3, with 8 bases lining up with TRBD2. The trim removed 4 bases at V and 3 bases at J, leaving 3 bases unmatched. Germline-derived CDR1 and CDR2 are LNHNV and YYDKDF (reference sequence). The length of the CDR3 is 14 residues.

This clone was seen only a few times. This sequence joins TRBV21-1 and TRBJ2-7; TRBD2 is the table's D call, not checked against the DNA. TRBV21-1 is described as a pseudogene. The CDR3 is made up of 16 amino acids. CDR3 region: CAENGGAQAYLYEQYF. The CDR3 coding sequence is TGTGCGGAAAATGGGGGGGCGCAGGCTTATCTATACGAGCAGTACTTC.

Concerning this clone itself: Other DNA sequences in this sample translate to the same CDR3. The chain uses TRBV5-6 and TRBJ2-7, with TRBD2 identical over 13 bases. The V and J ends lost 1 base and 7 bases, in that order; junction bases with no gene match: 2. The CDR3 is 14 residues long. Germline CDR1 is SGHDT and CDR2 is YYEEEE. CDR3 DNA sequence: TGTGCCAGCAGCTTGTTACTAGCGGGAGGGGAGCAGTACTTC. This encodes CASSLLLAGGEQYF.

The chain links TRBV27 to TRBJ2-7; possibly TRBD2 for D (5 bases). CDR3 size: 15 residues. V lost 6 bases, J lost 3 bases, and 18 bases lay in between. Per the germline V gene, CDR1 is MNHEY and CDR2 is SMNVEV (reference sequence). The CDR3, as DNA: TGTGCCAGCAGAGCCGGGAACACGATCCTCTACGAGCAGTACTTC. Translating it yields CASRAGNTILYEQYF.

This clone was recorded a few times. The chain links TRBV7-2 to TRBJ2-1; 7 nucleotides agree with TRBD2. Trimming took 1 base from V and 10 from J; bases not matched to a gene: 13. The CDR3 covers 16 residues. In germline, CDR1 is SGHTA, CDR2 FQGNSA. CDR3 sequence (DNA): TGTGCCAGCAGCTTAGACCCGACGACTAGCCGAATCGAGCAGTTCTTC. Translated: CASSLDPTTSRIEQFF.

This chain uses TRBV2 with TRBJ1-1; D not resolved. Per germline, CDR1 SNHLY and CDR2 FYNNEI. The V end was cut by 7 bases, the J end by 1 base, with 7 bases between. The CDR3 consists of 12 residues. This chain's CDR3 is CASTVRNTEAFF. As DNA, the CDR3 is TGTGCCAGCACGGTAAGGAACACTGAAGCTTTCTTT.

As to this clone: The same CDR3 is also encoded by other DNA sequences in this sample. CDR3: CASSVGGTSAYEQYF. In DNA, the CDR3 is TGTGCCAGCAGCGTAGGTGGGACTAGCGCCTACGAGCAGTACTTC. This chain joins TRBV9 and TRBJ2-7; 10 nucleotides align to TRBD2. The CDR3 is 15 residues long. Germline V gives CDR1 SGDLS, CDR2 YYNGEE. The ends lost 0 bases at V and 2 bases at J; junction bases unmatched: 2.

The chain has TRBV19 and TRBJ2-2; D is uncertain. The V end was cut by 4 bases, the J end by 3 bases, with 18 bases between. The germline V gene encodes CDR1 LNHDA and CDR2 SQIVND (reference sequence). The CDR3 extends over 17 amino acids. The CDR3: CASSRKKTDGYTGELFF. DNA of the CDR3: TGTGCCAGTAGTAGAAAAAAAACCGACGGGTACACCGGGGAGCTGTTTTTT.

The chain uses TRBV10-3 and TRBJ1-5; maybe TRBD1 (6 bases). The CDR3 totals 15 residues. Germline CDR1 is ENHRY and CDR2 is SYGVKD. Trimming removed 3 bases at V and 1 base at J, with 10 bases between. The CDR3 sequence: CAISDSQGSNQPQHF. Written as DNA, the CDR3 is TGTGCCATCAGTGATAGTCAGGGGAGCAATCAGCCCCAGCATTTT.